The rows below give T cell receptor beta chains drawn from one sample of a study of CD8 T cells in ankylosing spondylitis. TCRdb recomputed calls from the 5' RACE reads with MiXCR, one row per CDR3 protein. Among hundreds of thousands of distinct CDR3 sequences listed, around 26% were seen once. The sequencing input was blood, either unsorted or a sorted T cell fraction (not recorded which). The origin of the receptors is a male donor with ankylosing spondylitis. CDR3s include the opening cysteine and the closing phenylalanine or tryptophan. Fields, in order: J gene, V gene, CDR3 protein.

TRBJ2-3 TRBV7-9 CASSFGQGSTDTQYF
TRBJ2-1 TRBV20-1 CSAHKREYIEQFF
TRBJ2-1 TRBV5-1 CASSWGTSSNEQFF
TRBJ2-1 TRBV28 CASSLWNEQFF
TRBJ1-5 TRBV12-3/TRBV12-4 CASSPGERRVGQPQHF
TRBJ1-1 TRBV3-1 CASSPAGQRAFF
TRBJ2-3 TRBV2 CASSGGLSTDTQYF
TRBJ2-1 TRBV3-1 CASSQDLTGGPNEQFF
TRBJ2-5 TRBV29-1 CSVAPTGNSETQYF
TRBJ1-5 TRBV27 CASSLFESQPQHF
TRBJ2-1 TRBV20-1 CSASGHYFYNEQFF
TRBJ2-3 TRBV5-6 CASSLVSSGMTDTQYF
TRBJ2-7 TRBV11-2 CASSLQGATEQYF
TRBJ2-7 TRBV15 CATSGGGREQYF
TRBJ2-1 TRBV5-1 CASATSGSNNEQFF
TRBJ2-5 TRBV5-1 CASSLVLGLAQYF
TRBJ2-5 TRBV24-1 CATSEFRQGQETQYF
TRBJ2-3 TRBV4-2 CASSQSLISTDTQYF
TRBJ2-7 TRBV5-1 CASSLNGGSSYEQYF
TRBJ1-5 TRBV24-1 CATSDSDQGGYQPQHF
TRBJ2-1 TRBV30 CAWNSRIF
TRBJ1-4 TRBV20-1 CSGSGLLGEKLFF
TRBJ2-5 TRBV2 CASSGTGGFGETQYF
TRBJ1-2 TRBV10-3 CAISEIYGYTF
TRBJ2-1 TRBV11-2 CASSLTAGPPNEQFF
TRBJ2-1 TRBV6-5 CASSWLAGTGYEQFF
TRBJ1-5 TRBV4-1 CASSQVGRPQHF
TRBJ2-2 TRBV3-1 CASSPFRGSGELFF
TRBJ1-4 TRBV6-1 CASGDRVEGEKLFF
TRBJ2-6 TRBV5-1 CASSRGGANVLTF
TRBJ2-7 TRBV10-3 CAISDPGQGVYEQYF
TRBJ2-7 TRBV5-5 CASSGTSYEQYF
TRBJ2-2 TRBV29-1 CSIGTSNTGELFF
TRBJ2-3 TRBV7-2 CASSPAGVTQYF
TRBJ2-7 TRBV7-2 CASSSRDAFEYEQYF
TRBJ2-7 TRBV20-1 CSAPGGGQSSYEQYF
TRBJ2-1 TRBV5-1 CASSAGGERERYEQFF
TRBJ1-1 TRBV29-1 CSVEGNTEAFF
TRBJ1-6 TRBV27 CASSSTSPGRVLNSPLHF
TRBJ1-5 TRBV20-1 CSATSPGEEPQHF
TRBJ2-1 TRBV14 CASRGSLRGEQFF
TRBJ2-2 TRBV12-3/TRBV12-4 CASSFEGLNTGELFF
TRBJ2-5 TRBV5-1 CASKFEVGFGTQYF
TRBJ2-1 TRBV7-9 CASSLALMGANEQFF
TRBJ2-5 TRBV5-1 CASSTGTSDQETQYF
TRBJ2-1 TRBV2 CASSDRGVNEQFF
TRBJ2-5 TRBV29-1 CSSVGLQETQYF
TRBJ1-1 TRBV7-2 CASSLELTVEAFF